The 25 T cell receptor beta chains in this list originate from one sample, sequenced in a study of graft-versus-host responses after intestinal transplantation. From the graft tissue, intraepithelial and lamina propria lymphocytes were released through processing. Assay used: immunoSEQ multiplex PCR; TCRdb lists only in-frame clones, some missing. This table holds 15,000 to 20,000 clones, roughly 70% found once. Sequenced material: ileum tissue, taken around 20 days after intestinal transplant. These receptors were taken from a human patient who received an intestinal transplant, so some T cells may come from the graft donor.

The rearrangement uses TRBV6-5 and TRBJ1-2, with TRBD1 as a possible D gene (5 bases). The length of the CDR3 is 16 residues. Trimming took 2 bases from V and 4 from J, leaving 17 bases between them. From germline, CDR1 is MNHEY and CDR2 SVGAGI. This CDR3 reads CASSYALGAVAYGYTF. CDR3 sequence (DNA): TGTGCCAGCAGTTACGCCTTAGGGGCAGTCGCCTATGGCTACACCTTC.

The V gene is TRBV19, the J gene TRBJ1-6, with 9 bases identical to TRBD1. The CDR3 sequence is 19 residues long. Germline CDR1 LNHDA, CDR2 SQIVND (reference sequence). V trimming: 6 bases; J trimming: 7 bases; junction bases outside the gene matches: 19. The CDR3 DNA follows: TGTGCCAGTAGCCCACCCGGGACAGGGTATAGGCGAGGGAATTCACCCCTCCACTTT. Translated, it gives CASSPPGTGYRRGNSPLHF.

Sample share makes this clone medium-sized. The chain links TRBV7-2 to TRBJ2-7; 7 positions agree with TRBD2. The junction had 3 bases not matched to a gene; V was cut back by 0 bases and J by 4 bases. The CDR3 consists of 14 residues. Germline CDR1 SGHTA, CDR2 FQGNSA. The CDR3, as DNA: TGTGCCAGCAGCTTAGCGGGGGGGAGGTACGAGCAGTACTTC. Its translation: CASSLAGGRYEQYF.

The rearrangement joins TRBV2 to TRBJ2-3; perhaps TRBD1 as D (6 bases). Germline loops: CDR1 SNHLY, CDR2 FYNNEI. The CDR3 runs 15 residues. V was pared by 7 bases and J by 3 bases, with 17 bases between. The CDR3 DNA is TGTGCCAGCATGTTGGACAGAATGAATACAGATACGCAGTATTTT. This codes for CASMLDRMNTDTQYF. Full variable domain (missing parts from reference TRBV2 and TRBJ2-3): EPEVTQTPSHQVTQMGQEVILRCVPISNHLYFYWYRQILGQKVEFLVSFYNNEISEKSEIFDDQFSVERPDGSNFTLKIRSTKLEDSAMYFCASMLDRMNTDTQYFGPGTRLTVL.

By frequency in the sample, this clone is medium-sized (0.01 to 0.1%). V and J are TRBV27 and TRBJ2-5; 7 positions match TRBD2. V lost 6 bases, J lost 5 bases, and 9 bases stayed unmatched. This CDR3 has 14 amino acids. The germline CDR1 and CDR2 sequences are MNHEY and SMNVEV (reference sequence). CDR3 region: CASRTWGREETQYF. CDR3 nucleotide sequence: TGTGCCAGCAGGACCTGGGGGAGGGAGGAGACCCAGTACTTC.

The chain links TRBV19 to TRBJ1-3; TRBD1 aligns across 8 bases. CDR1 is LNHDA, CDR2 SQIVND, per germline (reference sequence). This CDR3 has 15 amino acids. The V segment lost 9 bases and the J segment 0 bases; nucleotides outside the gene matches: 7. For the CDR3, the DNA is TGTGCCAGCGGGGACAGGACGTACTCTGGAAACACCATATATTTT. It codes for CASGDRTYSGNTIYF.

The chain employs TRBV4-2 and TRBJ2-5; weak D call: TRBD2 (5 bases). This CDR3 is 13 amino acids long. Trimming took off 1 base at V and 3 bases at J, with 6 bases between the two ends. Germline V gene lookup returns CDR1 LGHNA and CDR2 YNFKEQ. The CDR3 nucleotides read TGTGCCAGCAGCCAAGGTAGCGAAGAGACCCAGTACTTC. Translated, it gives CASSQGSEETQYF.

The genes are TRBV21-1 and TRBJ2-3; the table assigns TRBD2, which was not confirmed against the DNA. TRBV21-1 is listed as a pseudogene. CDR3 length equals 20 residues. CDR3 residues: CASSKARSLAGTSSTDTQYF. In DNA, the CDR3 is TGTGCCAGCAGCAAAGCGCGGTCACTAGCGGGGACCTCTAGCACAGATACGCAGTATTTT.

This chain connects TRBV10-2 to TRBJ1-6, with unresolved D. This CDR3 is built from 15 residues. Germline CDR1 is WSHSY and CDR2 is SAAADI. Between the trimmed V and J ends, which lost 6 bases and 3 bases, there was a span of 12 bases. CDR3 bases: TGCGCCAGCAGAAAACTGACACTCTATAATTCACCCCTCCACTTT. This gives the protein CASRKLTLYNSPLHF.

The rearrangement uses TRBV6-6 and TRBJ1-5, with TRBD1 identical over 7 bases. The J segment lost 5 bases and the V segment lost 7 bases, leaving 11 bases of the junction unmatched. CDR3 length: 15 residues. Germline V gene sequence: CDR1 MNHNY, CDR2 SVGAGI (reference sequence). CDR3: CASTLRDRVDQPQHF. DNA of the CDR3: TGTGCCAGCACCTTACGAGACAGGGTAGATCAGCCCCAGCATTTT.

CDR3 protein: CASSLTGYLGYTF. Here the CDR3 DNA reads TGTGCCAGCAGCTTAACGGGTTACTTGGGCTACACCTTC. The chain links TRBV11-2 to TRBJ1-2; D is unclear. V lost 2 bases and J lost 8, with 12 bases in between. CDR1 is SGHAT, CDR2 FQNNGV, per germline. CDR3 size: 13 residues. Looking up the rest from reference TRBV11-2 and TRBJ1-2 gives the full variable domain: EAGVAQSPRYKIIEKRQSVAFWCNPISGHATLYWYQQILGQGPKLLIQFQNNGVVDDSQLPKDRFSAERLKGVDSTLKIQPAKLEDSAVYLCASSLTGYLGYTFGSGTRLTVV.

The rearrangement joins TRBV2 to TRBJ2-7; the match to TRBD1 covers 7 bases. The CDR3 has 13 residues. Trimming at V came to 7 bases and at J to 0 bases, leaving 3 bases not matched to a gene. The germline gives CDR1 SNHLY, CDR2 FYNNEI. As DNA, the CDR3 is TGTGCCAGCAAGGGGGCGAGCTCCTACGAGCAGTACTTC. Residues: CASKGASSYEQYF. The variable domain in full, completed from reference TRBV2 and TRBJ2-7, reads EPEVTQTPSHQVTQMGQEVILRCVPISNHLYFYWYRQILGQKVEFLVSFYNNEISEKSEIFDDQFSVERPDGSNFTLKIRSTKLEDSAMYFCASKGASSYEQYFGPGTRLTVT.

The sample holds a few counts of this clone. The chain uses TRBV7-9 and TRBJ2-2, with 7 bases lining up with TRBD1. V shed 1 base, J shed 6 bases, and the junction held 11 bases outside the gene matches. Per the germline V gene, CDR1 is SEHNR and CDR2 is FQNEAQ (reference sequence). The CDR3 is 17 amino acids. The CDR3, as DNA: TGTGCCAGCAGCTTAGGAGCCGACAGGGAAAGGTCCGGGGAGCTGTTTTTT. It is translated as CASSLGADRERSGELFF.

This clone is termed medium-sized. The CDR3 loop reads CASGRVSVGYTF. The CDR3 DNA is TGTGCCTCCGGTCGGGTGTCGGTCGGCTACACCTTC. The J gene is TRBJ1-2, the V gene TRBV30; no reliable D call. Deletions cut 7 bases from V and 8 bases from J, with 17 bases between. The CDR3 sequence is 12 residues long. CDR1 GTSNPN and CDR2 SVGIG come from the germline V gene (reference sequence).

This clone was counted once. The chain is built from TRBV4-3 and TRBJ1-2, with TRBD1 matching 7 bases. J was trimmed by 4 bases and V by 4 bases; bases with no gene match: 9. CDR3 length: 15 residues. CDR1 is LGHNA and CDR2 is YSLEER in the germline V gene. The CDR3 sequence is CASSRNRGCSYGYTF. The CDR3 DNA follows: TGCGCCAGCAGCCGGAACAGGGGCTGTAGCTATGGCTACACCTTC.

This clone was detected a few times. The chain couples TRBV6-5 to TRBJ1-1; 8 nucleotides line up with TRBD1. CDR3 size: 15 residues. CDR1 is MNHEY and CDR2 is SVGAGI in the germline V gene. V shed 6 bases and J 4 bases; nucleotides not matched to a gene: 10. Here the CDR3 DNA reads TGTGCCAGCAGGGGCAGGGGGCGCGGGAGCACTGAAGCTTTCTTT. Residues: CASRGRGRGSTEAFF.

V gene TRBV6-5 combines with J gene TRBJ1-2; the match to TRBD1 covers 8 bases. The CDR3 has 13 residues. V lost 6 bases to trimming and J lost 4 bases; unmatched junction nucleotides: 4. Germline loops: CDR1 MNHEY, CDR2 SVGAGI. CDR3 amino acids: CASRPRGPYGYTF. CDR3 sequence (DNA): TGTGCCAGCAGACCCAGGGGGCCCTATGGCTACACCTTC.

CDR3 region: CASSFGLRYQPQHF. The CDR3 bases are TGCGCCAGCAGCTTCGGACTGAGATATCAGCCCCAGCATTTT. The gene calls are TRBV10-1 and TRBJ1-5; D is undetermined. CDR1 is WNHNN, CDR2 SYGVQD, per germline (reference sequence). Between the trimmed V and J ends, which lost 6 bases and 5 bases, there was a span of 14 bases. The CDR3 consists of 14 residues.

The chain combines TRBV18 with TRBJ2-1; 15 bases map to TRBD2. This CDR3 contains 16 residues. The V gene's germline CDR1 is KGHSH and CDR2 LQKENI. V lost 4 bases to trimming and J lost 9 bases; unmatched junction nucleotides: 7. The CDR3 loop reads CASSLGLAGGPGEQFF. CDR3 nucleotide sequence: TGTGCCAGCTCACTTGGACTAGCGGGAGGGCCCGGTGAGCAGTTCTTC. Together with reference TRBV18 and TRBJ2-1, the CDR3 gives the full variable domain: NAGVMQNPRHLVRRRGQEARLRCSPMKGHSHVYWYRQLPEEGLKFMVYLQKENIIDESGMPKERFSAEFPKEGPSILRIQQVVRGDSAAYFCASSLGLAGGPGEQFFGPGTRLTVL.

The V gene is TRBV5-1, the J gene TRBJ1-6; D remains unclear. Trimming pared 3 bases from V and 4 bases from J, leaving 8 bases between. This CDR3 has 14 residues. Germline loops: CDR1 SGHRS, CDR2 YFSETQ. The chain's CDR3 is CASSSPGYNSPLHF. DNA for the CDR3: TGCGCCAGCAGCTCGCCGGGATATAATTCACCCCTCCACTTT.

This chain connects TRBV30 to TRBJ2-3, with D maybe TRBD1 (5 bases). V lost 3 bases and J lost 2, with 21 bases in between. Germline assignment: CDR1 GTSNPN and CDR2 SVGIG (reference sequence). The CDR3 has 17 residues. This CDR3 reads CAWRVPWGRYATDTQYF. The CDR3 nucleotides are TGTGCCTGGAGGGTGCCGTGGGGCCGGTATGCCACAGATACGCAGTATTTT.

The chain combines TRBV7-9 with TRBJ2-2; D perhaps matches TRBD1 (5 bases). The germline gives CDR1 SEHNR, CDR2 FQNEAQ (reference sequence). Trimming took 1 base from V and 4 from J, leaving 10 bases between them. CDR3 length: 15 residues. The CDR3 DNA is TGTGCCAGCAGCTTAGGGGGCCTTGGCACCGGGGAGCTGTTTTTT. This encodes CASSLGGLGTGELFF.

The chain carries TRBV20-1 and TRBJ1-2; TRBD1 aligns across 8 bases. CDR3 length equals 11 residues. The trim removed 5 bases at V and 8 bases at J, leaving 4 bases unmatched. Per the germline V gene, CDR1 is DFQATT and CDR2 is SNEGSKA (reference sequence). DNA for the CDR3: TGCAGTGCTCGGACAGGGCTGGGCTACACCTTC. This gives the protein CSARTGLGYTF.

This sequence joins TRBV5-3 and TRBJ1-5; perhaps TRBD1 as D (5 bases). TRBV5-3 carries the ORF label, with uncertain function. V lost 2 bases to trimming and J lost 1 base, with 13 bases between them. The CDR3 runs 16 residues. CDR3 sequence: CARSFLVQGSNQPQHF. The CDR3 nucleotides read TGTGCCAGAAGCTTTCTGGTCCAGGGCAGCAATCAGCCCCAGCATTTT.

This clone was recorded only once. The chain links TRBV13 to TRBJ2-3; D might be TRBD2 (5 bases). This CDR3 has 14 amino acids. From germline, CDR1 is PRHDT and CDR2 FYEKMQ (reference sequence). Trimming took 1 base from V and 11 from J, leaving 16 bases between them. The CDR3 nucleotides read TGTGCCAGCAGCTTAGTGGACTCCGATAAGGGGCAGTATTTT. This translates into CASSLVDSDKGQYF.